This TCR beta chain was sequenced for a study of CD8+ T cells in alopecia areata. Isolated RNA was reverse transcribed into cDNA used as the sequencing template. Produced via immunoSEQ multiplex PCR; TCRdb's table is partial and in-frame only. Of 25,000 or so clones detected, 52% appear once; the ten largest clones hold approximately 31%. Sample: NKG2D-high CD8+ T cells sorted from blood. The TCR comes from a human donor with alopecia areata.

The CDR3 bases are TGTGCCTGGAGTGGGGGGCAGGGGTTGTCTCTCGAGCAGTACTTC. Translated, it gives CAWSGGQGLSLEQYF. This chain connects TRBV30 to TRBJ2-5; the D gene is possibly TRBD1 (6 bases). The DNA matches TRBJ2-7 better at its end, which makes the J call doubtful. CDR3 length equals 15 residues. Germline V gives CDR1 GTSNPN, CDR2 SVGIG (reference sequence).